The 30 T cell receptor beta chains in this list originate from one sample, sequenced in a study of sequential checkpoint blockade in melanoma. TCRdb's copy holds only in-frame clones and misses some; the assay was immunoSEQ multiplex PCR. The sample contains a few thousand clones, around 43% of which appear only once. Treatment here: randomized to nivolumab then ipilimumab (arm A) or the reverse (arm B). This specimen consisted of CD8+ T cells sorted from blood (inferred from file names), obtained from a patient given nivolumab and ipilimumab in sequence. The receptors were sampled from a human donor with melanoma.

This rearrangement joins TRBV6-5 to TRBJ1-5; the D gene is possibly TRBD1 (6 bases). Germline CDR1 is MNHEY and CDR2 is SVGAGI. With 8 bases removed from V and 4 bases from J, the gap between germline ends came to 18 bases. There are 15 residues in the CDR3. In nucleotides, the CDR3 is TGTGCCAGCCGGGGGGGCAAGTTCAGAAATCAGCCCCAGCATTTT. Translation gives CASRGGKFRNQPQHF.

The chain joins TRBV21-1 to TRBJ1-5. TRBV21-1 is listed as a pseudogene. The CDR3 loop spans 17 amino acids. Here the CDR3 reads CASSERVATLDHQPQHF. DNA for the CDR3: TGTGCCAGCAGTGAGCGCGTAGCTACATTGGATCATCAGCCCCAGCATTTT.

CDR3 sequence (DNA): TGTGCCAGCAGCTTGGCCGCCCGGCGGGACGGGAACGAGCAGTACTTC. Amino acids: CASSLAARRDGNEQYF. The genes are TRBV5-6 and TRBJ2-7; maybe TRBD2 (6 bases). CDR1 and CDR2 from the germline V gene are SGHDT and YYEEEE. This CDR3 comprises 16 residues. Trimming shortened V by 0 bases and J by 5 bases, and 18 bases separated the two germline ends. Looking up the rest from reference TRBV5-6 and TRBJ2-7 gives the full variable domain: DAGVTQSPTHLIKTRGQQVTLRCSPKSGHDTVSWYQQALGQGPQFIFQYYEEEERQRGNFPDRFSGHQFPNYSSELNVNALLLGDSALYLCASSLAARRDGNEQYFGPGTRLTVT.

The gene calls are TRBV27 and TRBJ2-7, with TRBD2 as a possible D gene (7 bases). Germline CDR1 reads MNHEY; CDR2 reads SMNVEV (reference sequence). This CDR3 is 16 amino acids long. Trimming left V 2 bases short and J 0 bases short, with 14 bases between. In DNA, the CDR3 is TGTGCCAGCAGTTTAATCGGGGGGCCCCACTCCTACGAGCAGTACTTC. This encodes CASSLIGGPHSYEQYF.

With regard to this clone: The sample contains more than one DNA sequence encoding this CDR3. The rearrangement uses TRBV27 and TRBJ2-1; the D gene is possibly TRBD2 (5 bases). In germline, CDR1 is MNHEY, CDR2 SMNVEV (reference sequence). The V and J ends lost 3 bases and 2 bases respectively, with 14 bases between them. CDR3 length: 16 amino acids. Here the CDR3 DNA reads TGTGCCAGCAGTTTGGGGTCCGGGAACCCCTACAATGAGCAGTTCTTC. The encoded protein is CASSLGSGNPYNEQFF.

The J gene is TRBJ1-2, the V gene TRBV27, with no clear D. The CDR3 has 14 amino acids. V dropped 0 bases and J dropped 2 bases, with 7 bases sitting between them. From germline, CDR1 is MNHEY and CDR2 SMNVEV (reference sequence). This CDR3 is CASSLSSRNYGYTF. In DNA form, the CDR3 reads TGTGCCAGCAGTTTATCTTCCAGGAACTATGGCTACACCTTC.

By frequency in the sample, this clone is medium-sized. The CDR3 spells CASSNQARGYTF. As DNA, the CDR3 is TGTGCCAGCAGCAACCAAGCGAGGGGCTACACCTTC. J is TRBJ1-2 and V is TRBV21-1. TRBV21-1 is deemed a pseudogene. The CDR3 loop spans 12 amino acids.

The gene calls are TRBV4-2 and TRBJ2-5, with D tentatively TRBD2 (6 bases). This CDR3 has 17 residues. Germline values: CDR1 LGHNA, CDR2 YNFKEQ. The V end was cut by 0 bases, the J end by 5 bases, with 19 bases between. CDR3 in DNA: TGTGCCAGCAGCCAAGATCACCTATCTGTTCGGGAGGAGACCCAGTACTTC. This codes for CASSQDHLSVREETQYF.

The J gene is TRBJ2-7, the V gene TRBV4-1, with D uncertain. Germline CDR1 and CDR2: MGHRA and YSYEKL. The CDR3 consists of 13 residues. The V end lost 11 bases, the J end lost 3 bases, and 17 bases lay between the germline ends. CDR3 sequence reads: CAYWYPLSYEQYF. The CDR3 nucleotides are TGCGCCTACTGGTACCCTCTTAGCTACGAGCAGTACTTC.

This clone qualifies as large (0.1 to 1%). The J gene is TRBJ1-1, the V gene TRBV11-3, with no clear D. V dropped 5 bases and J dropped 5 bases, with 18 bases sitting between them. The CDR3 has 15 amino acids. Germline V lookup: CDR1 SGHNT, CDR2 YENEEA. In DNA form, the CDR3 reads TGTGCCAGCAGCCTTGAGCATGCCGAGGGTACTGAAGCTTTCTTT. This codes for CASSLEHAEGTEAFF.

The V call is TRBV4-1, the J call TRBJ1-1; unclear D gene. There are 14 residues in the CDR3. Germline CDR1 reads MGHRA; CDR2 reads YSYEKL. Trimming removed 3 bases at V and 4 bases at J, with 12 bases between. Written as DNA, the CDR3 is TGCGCCAGCAGCCACACCACCGAGGGCACTGAAGCTTTCTTT. Translation: CASSHTTEGTEAFF.

This clone showed up just once. DNA of the CDR3: TGCGCCAGCAGCCAAGCGGGACTTTACTCTGGGGCCAACGTCCTGACTTTC. Translation: CASSQAGLYSGANVLTF. V is TRBV4-1 and J is TRBJ2-6; tentatively, D is TRBD2 (6 bases). Germline assignment: CDR1 MGHRA and CDR2 YSYEKL. V gave up 1 base and J gave up 0 bases, with 10 bases separating them. This CDR3 spans 17 amino acids.

This clone was seen only a few times. The genes are TRBV28 and TRBJ1-2, with 11 bases lining up with TRBD1. CDR1 and CDR2 from the germline V gene are MDHEN and SYDVKM. V lost 4 bases to trimming and J lost 3 bases; unmatched junction nucleotides: 10. The CDR3 totals 17 residues. The CDR3 reads CASSCKPPGQGDYGYTF. In DNA form, the CDR3 reads TGTGCCAGCAGTTGTAAACCCCCGGGACAGGGGGACTATGGCTACACCTTC.

The rearrangement joins TRBV6-1 to TRBJ2-7, with D unresolved. The CDR3 is made up of 15 amino acids. V lost 6 bases, J lost 1 base, and 16 bases lay in between. Germline CDR1 reads MNHNS; CDR2 reads SASEGT. As DNA, the CDR3 is TGTGCCAGCAGATCGGAAGACTCCTGGTCCTACGAGCAGTACTTC. Translated: CASRSEDSWSYEQYF.

The V call is TRBV15, the J call TRBJ1-5, with 9 nucleotides matching TRBD1. The CDR3 contains 15 residues. V was clipped by 3 bases and J by 3 bases; unmatched bases: 3. CDR1 and CDR2 from the germline V gene are LNHNV and YYDKDF (reference sequence). CDR3 residues: CATSRRTGDNQPQHF. In DNA, the CDR3 is TGTGCCACCAGCAGGAGGACAGGGGACAATCAGCCCCAGCATTTT.

The rearrangement links TRBV7-8 to TRBJ2-7, with 7 bases identical to TRBD2. Germline V lookup: CDR1 SGHVS, CDR2 FQNEAQ. Trimming removed 4 bases from V and 4 bases from J; junction bases left unmatched: 10. The CDR3 totals 15 residues. The CDR3 sequence: CASSYREDLYYEQYF. The CDR3 DNA reads as TGTGCCAGCAGCTACCGGGAGGACTTGTATTACGAGCAGTACTTC.

The J gene is TRBJ2-7, the V gene TRBV27; D is unclear. Germline loops: CDR1 MNHEY, CDR2 SMNVEV (reference sequence). V lost 1 base, J lost 6 bases, and 13 bases lay in between. The CDR3 totals 14 residues. The CDR3 bases are TGTGCCAGCAGTTTATATCCGGAGTTGGGCGAGCAGTACTTC. This encodes CASSLYPELGEQYF.

CDR3 sequence: CASSLGTASNQPQHF. As DNA, the CDR3 is TGTGCCAGCAGCTTGGGGACAGCGAGCAATCAGCCCCAGCATTTT. The rearrangement links TRBV5-8 to TRBJ1-5, with D perhaps matching TRBD1 (6 bases). CDR3 length: 15 amino acids. CDR1 SGHTS and CDR2 YDEGEE come from the germline V gene. Trimming removed 0 bases from V and 1 base from J, with 8 bases in between.

This sequence joins TRBV4-3 and TRBJ1-6; D not certain. Trimming stripped 0 bases from V and 0 bases from J, with 9 bases between. The CDR3 loop spans 17 amino acids. CDR1 and CDR2 (germline): LGHNA, YSLEER. CDR3 sequence reads: CASSQEGRGSYNSPLHF. The CDR3, as DNA: TGCGCCAGCAGCCAAGAAGGACGGGGCTCCTATAATTCACCCCTCCACTTT.

The rearrangement joins TRBV18 to TRBJ2-7, with 7 nucleotides matching TRBD1. Germline CDR1 is KGHSH and CDR2 is LQKENI. After removal of 3 bases from V and 0 bases from J, the junction contained 2 bases not matched to a gene. The CDR3 has 14 amino acids. The CDR3 nucleotides are TGTGCCAGCTCACCCCGGGACAGCTCCTACGAGCAGTACTTC. It yields the protein CASSPRDSSYEQYF. Based on the CDR3 plus reference TRBV18 and TRBJ2-7, the full variable domain is NAGVMQNPRHLVRRRGQEARLRCSPMKGHSHVYWYRQLPEEGLKFMVYLQKENIIDESGMPKERFSAEFPKEGPSILRIQQVVRGDSAAYFCASSPRDSSYEQYFGPGTRLTVT.

The V and J genes are TRBV7-2 and TRBJ1-4; 8 positions match TRBD1. J gave up 8 bases and V 6 bases, and 8 bases lay outside the gene matches. CDR1 SGHTA and CDR2 FQGNSA come from the germline V gene. The CDR3 loop spans 14 amino acids. The CDR3 DNA is TGTGCCAGCAGGCCCAGGGGGCGAGGGGAAAAACTGTTTTTT. This codes for CASRPRGRGEKLFF. Looking up the rest from reference TRBV7-2 and TRBJ1-4 gives the full variable domain: GAGVSQSPSNKVTEKGKDVELRCDPISGHTALYWYRQSLGQGLEFLIYFQGNSAPDKSGLPSDRFSAERTGGSVSTLTIQRTQQEDSAVYLCASRPRGRGEKLFFGSGTQLSVL.

This chain uses TRBV7-2 with TRBJ2-3; no firm D call. Trimming pared 0 bases from V and 7 bases from J, leaving 5 bases between. The CDR3 is 12 residues long. Germline V CDR1 and CDR2: SGHTA, FQGNSA. The DNA for the CDR3 is TGTGCCAGCAGCTTAGCGCGAAATACGCAGTATTTT. The encoded protein is CASSLARNTQYF. Supplemented by reference TRBV7-2 and TRBJ2-3, the full variable domain reads GAGVSQSPSNKVTEKGKDVELRCDPISGHTALYWYRQSLGQGLEFLIYFQGNSAPDKSGLPSDRFSAERTGGSVSTLTIQRTQQEDSAVYLCASSLARNTQYFGPGTRLTVL.

The chain has TRBV5-4 and TRBJ2-7; D is perhaps TRBD1 (6 bases). Germline CDR1 and CDR2: SGHNT and YYREEE (reference sequence). Trimming removed 2 bases from V and 4 bases from J, with 13 bases in between. This CDR3 region has 14 residues. The DNA for the CDR3 is TGTGCCAGCAGCTTAGGCAGGGGATCTTACGAGCAGTACTTC. As protein: CASSLGRGSYEQYF.

This rearrangement joins TRBV27 to TRBJ1-6, with 8 bases aligning to TRBD1. CDR1 is MNHEY, CDR2 SMNVEV, per germline (reference sequence). Losses at the gene ends were 5 bases for V and 9 bases for J; bases not matched to a gene: 12. The CDR3 has 16 amino acids. CDR3 in amino acids: CASSPSSTGVGSPLHF. CDR3 bases: TGTGCCAGCAGTCCCTCCTCGACAGGGGTTGGTTCACCCCTCCACTTT.

This clone was seen only a few times. This chain uses TRBV28 with TRBJ2-6, with TRBD1 matching 9 bases. CDR1 and CDR2 from the germline V gene are MDHEN and SYDVKM. This CDR3 has 18 residues. Trimming cost V 5 bases and J 0 bases; bases outside gene matches: 8. The CDR3 nucleotides are TGTGCCAGCAGTCCAACCGGGACAGGGTACTCTGGGGCCAACGTCCTGACTTTC. Translating gives CASSPTGTGYSGANVLTF.

The chain couples TRBV7-9 to TRBJ2-7; 9 nucleotides align to TRBD2. Germline CDR1 is SEHNR and CDR2 is FQNEAQ (reference sequence). This CDR3 region has 15 residues. Trimming removed 5 bases from V and 5 bases from J; junction bases left unmatched: 10. The CDR3 loop is CASSPQGSGRDEQYF. CDR3 bases: TGTGCCAGCAGCCCCCAAGGTAGCGGGAGAGACGAGCAGTACTTC.

The chain employs TRBV4-3 and TRBJ2-1, with a possible D match to TRBD2 (6 bases). The CDR3 is 15 residues long. Trimming removed 1 base from V and 2 bases from J, with 9 bases in between. Germline V gene lookup returns CDR1 LGHNA and CDR2 YSLEER. The chain's CDR3 is CASSQVGSTYNEQFF. In DNA form, the CDR3 reads TGCGCCAGCAGCCAAGTCGGGAGTACCTACAATGAGCAGTTCTTC.

V gene TRBV28 combines with J gene TRBJ2-6; 9 bases match TRBD1. The CDR3 sequence is 18 residues long. Germline loops: CDR1 MDHEN, CDR2 SYDVKM. V lost 6 bases and J lost 0; bases outside the gene matches: 9. As DNA, the CDR3 is TGTGCCAGCAGCCGAACCGGGACAGGGTTCTCTGGGGCCAACGTCCTGACTTTC. It encodes CASSRTGTGFSGANVLTF.

The chain has TRBV12-1 and TRBJ1-2; the table's D gene call, TRBD1, was not cross checked with the DNA. TRBV12-1 is recorded as a pseudogene. The CDR3 runs to 15 residues. CDR3: CASSLSGTGVNGYTF. The CDR3 nucleotides read TGTGCCAGCAGTTTGTCCGGGACAGGGGTTAATGGCTACACCTTC.

The genes are TRBV19 and TRBJ2-7; the match to TRBD1 covers 9 bases. The CDR3 loop spans 14 amino acids. V lost 5 bases and J lost 7; bases outside the gene matches: 9. Germline CDR1 LNHDA, CDR2 SQIVND (reference sequence). This CDR3 reads CASSPGTGTGEQYF. The CDR3 DNA follows: TGTGCCAGTAGTCCCGGGACAGGGACGGGTGAGCAGTACTTC. Variable domain in full (rest from reference TRBV19 and TRBJ2-7): DGGITQSPKYLFRKEGQNVTLSCEQNLNHDAMYWYRQDPGQGLRLIYYSQIVNDFQKGDIAEGYSVSREKKESFPLTVTSAQKNPTAFYLCASSPGTGTGEQYFGPGTRLTVT.